A single sample gave rise to the 21 T cell receptor beta chains below, sequenced in a study of T-cell memory formation after mild COVID-19. TCRdb re-called the 5' RACE reads with MiXCR, one entry per CDR3 protein. The sample includes 280,000 or so distinct CDR3 sequences, 8.2% seen only once; the top ten take 20% to 25%. Sequencing was performed on PBMCs or a T cell subset sorted from them (not recorded which). The origin of the receptors is a man aged 18 to 30 who had mild COVID-19 (a few samples of this study predate the infection). Cell type and time point are not known.

The sample holds a few counts of this clonotype. This chain joins TRBV2 and TRBJ1-2; TRBD1 agrees at 12 bases. Looked up from germline, CDR1 is SNHLY and CDR2 is FYNNEI. J was trimmed by 3 bases and V by 5 bases; bases with no gene match: 10. This CDR3 has 17 amino acids. The CDR3 region has the DNA TGTGCCAGCAGTCACGACTCGGGACAGGGGGCGTACTATGGCTACACCTTC. Translating gives CASSHDSGQGAYYGYTF.

At least ten counts were recorded for this clonotype. The gene calls are TRBV12-3 or TRBV12-4 and TRBJ2-3; D is undetermined. Trimming removed 6 bases from V and 11 bases from J, with 12 bases in between. There are 11 residues in the CDR3. The CDR3 loop reads CASSLLGMQYF. CDR3 nucleotide sequence: TGTGCCAGCAGCCTGCTGGGTATGCAGTATTTT.

This clonotype was picked up many times. The rearrangement links TRBV7-6 to TRBJ2-1, with a weak D call TRBD1 (6 bases). Germline assignment: CDR1 SGHVS and CDR2 FNYEAQ. Trimming cost V 8 bases and J 0 bases, with 14 bases left between them. CDR3 size: 15 residues. In DNA form, the CDR3 reads TGTGCCAGCGGGCCGGACAGCAGCTCCTACAATGAGCAGTTCTTC. Translation gives CASGPDSSSYNEQFF.

This clonotype occurred once. V and J are TRBV4-1 and TRBJ2-7; either TRBD1 or TRBD2 may fit D (5 bases each). The V end lost 4 bases, the J end lost 5 bases, and 6 bases lay between the germline ends. There are 11 residues in the CDR3. In germline, CDR1 is MGHRA, CDR2 YSYEKL. CDR3 DNA: TGCGCCAGCAGCCGGGGGAACGAGCAGTACTTC. This translates into CASSRGNEQYF.

The chain links TRBV7-6 to TRBJ2-1; TRBD2 is a possible D gene (6 bases). Germline V gene data show CDR1 as SGHVS and CDR2 as FNYEAQ. Trimming pared 5 bases from V and 6 bases from J, leaving 17 bases between. The CDR3 sequence is 15 residues long. The DNA of the CDR3 is TGTGCCAGCAGCCTCGGGCCCCGGGGGTCCAATGAGCAGTTCTTC. Its protein is CASSLGPRGSNEQFF.

This rearrangement joins TRBV5-1 to TRBJ2-5; no reliable D call. There are 15 residues in the CDR3. Germline V gene lookup returns CDR1 SGHRS and CDR2 YFSETQ. The V end lost 9 bases, the J end lost 2 bases, and 20 bases lay between the germline ends. The DNA for the CDR3 is TGCGCCACTCGGACCACGACCGCAGCGCAAGAGACCCAGTACTTC. Translated: CATRTTTAAQETQYF.

The chain recombines TRBV9 with TRBJ2-3; D possibly corresponds to TRBD1 (6 bases). Trimming stripped 5 bases from V and 1 base from J, with 20 bases between. The germline CDR1 and CDR2 sequences are SGDLS and YYNGEE. The CDR3 extends over 17 amino acids. The CDR3: CASREIVGGRRTDTQYF. The CDR3 DNA reads TGTGCCAGCAGAGAAATTGTTGGGGGCAGACGCACAGATACGCAGTATTTT.

The chain couples TRBV11-2 to TRBJ2-1; tentative D call: TRBD2 (5 bases). In germline, CDR1 is SGHAT, CDR2 FQNNGV. V was pared by 9 bases and J by 0 bases, with 21 bases between. This CDR3 has 17 residues. CDR3 sequence (DNA): TGTGCCAGTTACGCCACTGTCGGGGATAGCTCCTACAATGAGCAGTTCTTC. The encoded protein is CASYATVGDSSYNEQFF. Full variable domain (remainder filled in from reference TRBV11-2 and TRBJ2-1): EAGVAQSPRYKIIEKRQSVAFWCNPISGHATLYWYQQILGQGPKLLIQFQNNGVVDDSQLPKDRFSAERLKGVDSTLKIQPAKLEDSAVYLCASYATVGDSSYNEQFFGPGTRLTVL.

This clonotype has at least ten counts. This chain links TRBV10-3 with TRBJ2-7, with D unclear. V was cut by 5 bases and J by 6 bases, with 8 bases left in between. This CDR3 region has 11 residues. CDR1 ENHRY and CDR2 SYGVKD come from the germline V gene. CDR3 sequence: CAISYSGEQYF. The CDR3 DNA reads as TGTGCCATCAGTTACTCTGGCGAGCAGTACTTC.

This clonotype was found a few times. The rearrangement uses TRBV7-2 and TRBJ1-2; D remains unclear. The V and J ends lost 3 bases and 1 base respectively, with 3 bases between them. There are 12 residues in the CDR3. The germline CDR1 and CDR2 sequences are SGHTA and FQGNSA. The CDR3 loop reads CASSFINYGYTF. CDR3 nucleotides: TGTGCCAGCAGCTTTATTAACTATGGCTACACCTTC.

This clonotype appeared a few times. The rearrangement uses TRBV5-1 and TRBJ1-6, with D perhaps TRBD1 (6 bases). CDR1 and CDR2 from the germline V gene are SGHRS and YFSETQ. CDR3 length: 17 amino acids. With 2 bases removed from V and 5 bases from J, the gap between germline ends came to 17 bases. CDR3 residues: CASSLRVRGHDNSPLHF. CDR3 bases: TGCGCCAGCAGCTTAAGGGTTCGGGGACACGATAATTCACCCCTCCACTTT. The entire variable domain, with the rest obtained from reference TRBV5-1 and TRBJ1-6, is as follows: KAGVTQTPRYLIKTRGQQVTLSCSPISGHRSVSWYQQTPGQGLQFLFEYFSETQRNKGNFPGRFSGRQFSNSRSEMNVSTLELGDSALYLCASSLRVRGHDNSPLHFGNGTRLTVT.

The chain couples TRBV7-2 to TRBJ2-3; TRBD1 matches 7 bases. V dropped 2 bases and J dropped 5; count of bases not matched to a gene: 10. The germline V gene encodes CDR1 SGHTA and CDR2 FQGNSA. This CDR3 is 16 amino acids long. CDR3 residues: CASSLLRQGLGDTQYF. Written as DNA, the CDR3 is TGTGCCAGCAGCTTACTACGACAGGGTCTTGGAGATACGCAGTATTTT. The entire variable domain, with the rest obtained from reference TRBV7-2 and TRBJ2-3, is as follows: GAGVSQSPSNKVTEKGKDVELRCDPISGHTALYWYRQSLGQGLEFLIYFQGNSAPDKSGLPSDRFSAERTGGSVSTLTIQRTQQEDSAVYLCASSLLRQGLGDTQYFGPGTRLTVL.

This clonotype was seen a handful of times. The chain has TRBV5-8 and TRBJ2-7; 10 nucleotides align to TRBD1. Looked up from germline, CDR1 is SGHTS and CDR2 is YDEGEE. Trimming at V came to 4 bases and at J to 3 bases, leaving 4 bases not matched to a gene. The length of the CDR3 is 14 residues. The CDR3 here is CASSHGTGDYEQYF. As DNA, the CDR3 is TGTGCCAGCAGCCATGGGACAGGGGACTACGAGCAGTACTTC. The entire variable domain, with the rest obtained from reference TRBV5-8 and TRBJ2-7, is as follows: EAGVTQSPTHLIKTRGQQATLRCSPISGHTSVYWYQQALGLGLQFLLWYDEGEERNRGNFPPRFSGRQFPNYSSELNVNALELEDSALYLCASSHGTGDYEQYFGPGTRLTVT.

The chain joins TRBV6-5 to TRBJ1-3; no clear D gene. CDR3 size: 16 residues. With 2 bases removed from V and 0 bases from J, the gap between germline ends came to 11 bases. Looked up from germline, CDR1 is MNHEY and CDR2 is SVGAGI. The CDR3 sequence is CASSYQPPDSGNTIYF. The CDR3 bases are TGTGCCAGCAGTTACCAACCCCCGGACTCTGGAAACACCATATATTTT.

The sample holds a few counts of this clonotype. The rearrangement joins TRBV2 to TRBJ2-3; the D is unclear. V shed 3 bases and J shed 0 bases, with 10 bases lying between them. Germline V gene sequence: CDR1 SNHLY, CDR2 FYNNEI. The CDR3 length is 15 residues. The CDR3 loop reads CASSDPGTSTDTQYF. CDR3 DNA: TGTGCCAGCAGTGACCCCGGTACTAGCACAGATACGCAGTATTTT.

This clonotype has ten or more counts. This rearrangement joins TRBV12-3 or TRBV12-4 to TRBJ1-4, with D perhaps TRBD1 (6 bases). V was pared by 5 bases and J by 2 bases, with 15 bases between. This CDR3 is 16 amino acids long. CDR3 loop: CASSRVWQGTNEKLFF. As DNA, the CDR3 is TGTGCCAGCAGTCGCGTTTGGCAGGGGACTAATGAAAAACTGTTTTTT.

Ten or more counts support this clonotype. The V call is TRBV6-5, the J call TRBJ2-2; no firm D call. Germline V gene sequence: CDR1 MNHEY, CDR2 SVGAGI. The germline V and J ends were trimmed by 6 bases and 6 bases, with 11 bases remaining between them. The CDR3 contains 13 residues. CDR3 loop: CASRSGGAGELFF. CDR3 nucleotide sequence: TGTGCCAGCAGGTCGGGTGGAGCCGGGGAGCTGTTTTTT.

The chain combines TRBV12-3 or TRBV12-4 with TRBJ1-6; D unclear. Trimming removed 6 bases from V and 4 bases from J, with 4 bases in between. The CDR3 is 12 residues long. CDR3 loop: CASRTYNSPLHF. The CDR3 DNA reads as TGTGCCAGCAGGACGTATAATTCACCCCTCCACTTT.

This clonotype came up a few times. The CDR3 nucleotides are TGTGCCAGCAGCTTAGGGGCGTTGAGGCAAGAGACCCAGTACTTC. It codes for CASSLGALRQETQYF. The rearrangement links TRBV7-8 to TRBJ2-5; no firm D call. This CDR3 spans 15 amino acids. V was clipped by 1 base and J by 2 bases, with 11 bases between them. Germline CDR1 SGHVS, CDR2 FQNEAQ. The full variable domain, with the rest looked up from reference TRBV7-8 and TRBJ2-5, is GAGVSQSPRYKVAKRGQDVALRCDPISGHVSLFWYQQALGQGPEFLTYFQNEAQLDKSGLPSDRFFAERPEGSVSTLKIQRTQQEDSAVYLCASSLGALRQETQYFGPGTRLLVL.

Only a few counts were recorded for this clonotype. The chain couples TRBV11-3 to TRBJ2-2; TRBD2 might be the D (5 bases). The germline V and J ends were trimmed by 5 bases and 7 bases, with 23 bases remaining between them. From germline, CDR1 is SGHNT and CDR2 YENEEA. The CDR3 has 17 residues. The DNA of the CDR3 is TGTGCCAGCAGCCAGAGGGTCGGGGAGTTGAGAGGCGGGGAGCTGTTTTTT. Translating it yields CASSQRVGELRGGELFF. The full variable domain, completed using reference TRBV11-3 and TRBJ2-2, is EAGVVQSPRYKIIEKKQPVAFWCNPISGHNTLYWYLQNLGQGPELLIRYENEEAVDDSQLPKDRFSAERLKGVDSTLKIQPAELGDSAVYLCASSQRVGELRGGELFFGEGSRLTVL.

This clonotype was seen repeatedly, ten times or more. The chain joins TRBV7-2 to TRBJ2-6, with 8 bases lining up with TRBD1. Germline lookup yields CDR1 SGHTA and CDR2 FQGNSA. With V trimmed by 5 bases and J by 2 bases, 5 bases remained unmatched. CDR3 size: 16 residues. The CDR3 sequence: CASSTRTGPGANVLTF. CDR3 DNA: TGTGCCAGCAGCACCCGGACAGGGCCTGGGGCCAACGTCCTGACTTTC.